Described below is a single TCR beta chain sequence and its context. Its antigen is still unknown. Germline V lookup: CDR1 SGHTA, CDR2 FQGNSA. CDR3 length: 19 residues. The sample is drawn from a study of monozygotic twins with inflammatory bowel disease. Notes on the study in general: Repertoire similarity did not differ between concordant and discordant twins, perhaps due to limited power. Especially where disease activity was present, IBD patients had fewer clonotypes in common with others than healthy twins did.

Reprocessing the 5' RACE reads, TCRdb reports a single entry for every CDR3 protein and omits DNA. The specimen's table records 200,000 to 250,000 distinct CDR3 sequences. Blood was drawn at approximately 2.7 ml per donor. The source of this sequence is a human donor with ulcerative colitis or Crohn's disease, or a healthy co-twin of an affected twin (not recorded which). Sequencing was done on a sample of blood. The rearrangement joins TRBV7-2 to TRBJ2-6; lacking DNA, the TRBD1 call made by TCRdb goes unchecked. The CDR3 sequence is CASSLASGQTYSGANVLTF. The entire variable domain, with the rest obtained from reference TRBV7-2 and TRBJ2-6, is as follows: GAGVSQSPSNKVTEKGKDVELRCDPISGHTALYWYRQSLGQGLEFLIYFQGNSAPDKSGLPSDRFSAERTGGSVSTLTIQRTQQEDSAVYLCASSLASGQTYSGANVLTFGAGSRLTVL.